The TCR beta chain under discussion was sequenced for a study of CD8+ T cells in alopecia areata. The treatment: oral pan-JAK inhibitor, 5-10 mg twice daily. The CDR3 consists of 18 residues. Unmatched junction bases numbered 8, after V lost 3 bases and J lost 1 base. The germline CDR1 and CDR2 sequences are SGDLS and YYNGEE. This clone was seen a handful of times. Sequencing relied on a cDNA template that was reverse transcribed from extracted RNA. Some clones are missing from TCRdb's copy, which holds only in-frame ones; the method was immunoSEQ multiplex PCR. Here the sample spans a few hundred thousand clones, less than 75% being singletons.

The sample here was CD4+ T cells sorted from blood, taken at week 4, from a patient treated with tofacitinib. V and J are TRBV9 and TRBJ2-3; TRBD2 matches at 13 bases. The TCR sequence derives from a human donor with alopecia areata. The CDR3 is CASSARTSGGFGTDTQYF. CDR3 DNA: TGTGCCAGCAGCGCCCGGACTAGCGGGGGTTTCGGCACAGATACGCAGTATTTT.